This TCR beta chain is drawn from a study of regulatory T cells in long-lasting Graves disease. Regarding the study as a whole: The number of shared public clonotypes was higher in persistent patients (approximately 2,600) than new patients (around 960).

J was trimmed by 2 bases and V by 6 bases; bases with no gene match: 9. The CDR3 runs to 17 residues. This clonotype appeared many times. Its antigen is not known. The sample's time point: newly diagnosed GD, antithyroid drugs for less than 3 months. The TCR library was made from RNA extracted from PBMCs. Sequencing libraries for TCR beta were prepared with iRepertoire HTBI primers and Arm-PCR of CDR3 regions. TCRdb re-derived calls from the multiplex PCR reads in MiXCR, one entry per CDR3 protein. The sample carries fewer than 450,000 distinct CDR3 sequences, 15% recorded once. This sample also appeared in a second study, on T cells in Graves' hyperthyroidism and ophthalmopathy. That study adds: Patients with uncontrolled infections, other autoimmune diseases, pregnancy or lactation were excluded.

Sequencing was performed on peripheral blood mononuclear cells (PBMCs), taken at new diagnosis, from a patient treated with antithyroid drugs. The receptor's source is a woman aged 40 to 49 with Graves disease. The gene calls are TRBV12-3 or TRBV12-4 and TRBJ2-1; TRBD2 matches 11 bases. The CDR3 loop is CASRIRGLAEAYNEQFF. DNA of the CDR3: TGTGCCAGCAGAATCCGGGGACTAGCGGAAGCCTACAATGAGCAGTTCTTC.